This is a list of T cell receptor beta chains from one sample in a study of blood T cell repertoires in COVID-19. Profiling relied on immunoSEQ multiplex PCR, and the TCRdb table lists in-frame clones only, not all of them. The sample lists 130,000 to 150,000 clones, roughly 80% occurring once. Input material: PBMCs or T cells enriched from blood (not recorded which). The receptors were gathered from a man aged 50-59 years who had recovered from COVID-19. The CDR3 runs from the conserved cysteine through the conserved F or W. D genes are given only for firm matches. The listing skips clone size in some rows; elsewhere it reads once, few, many or a size class.

j_gene	abundance	len	d_gene	v_gene	CDR3aa	CDR3nt
TRBJ1-5	NA	15	TRBD1	TRBV9	CASSETGFSNQPQHF	TGTGCCAGCAGCGAGACAGGGTTTAGCAATCAGCCCCAGCATTTT
TRBJ2-6	NA	15	TRBD1	TRBV19	CASSTTGSGANVLTF	TGTGCCAGTAGTACGACAGGGTCTGGGGCCAACGTCCTGACTTTC
TRBJ2-1	NA	15	TRBD1	TRBV10-3	CAISESPGGRDEQFF	TGTGCCATCAGTGAGTCGCCAGGGGGCAGGGATGAGCAGTTCTTC
TRBJ1-2	NA	13	NA	TRBV5-6	CASSPRIIYGYTF	TGTGCCAGCAGTCCGAGAATCATCTATGGCTACACCTTC
TRBJ1-2	few	14	NA	TRBV19	CASSIPNSAVGYTF	TGTGCCAGTAGTATCCCAAACAGTGCAGTAGGCTACACCTTC
TRBJ2-1	few	14	TRBD1	TRBV27	CASSRRDRVGEQFF	TGTGCCAGCAGTCGCCGGGACAGGGTAGGGGAGCAGTTCTTC
TRBJ2-7	NA	17	TRBD2	TRBV3-1/TRBV3-2	CASRKPGLAGFSYEQYF	TGTGCCAGCAGGAAACCGGGACTAGCGGGGTTCTCCTACGAGCAGTACTTC
TRBJ2-2	NA	16	TRBD2	TRBV11-3	CASSLSLAGNTGELFF	TGTGCCAGCAGCTTATCTCTAGCGGGGAACACCGGGGAGCTGTTTTTT
TRBJ2-2	NA	19	TRBD2	TRBV11-2	CASSSGTSGGSFRTGELFF	TGTGCCAGCAGCTCCGGGACTAGCGGGGGGTCGTTCAGGACCGGGGAGCTGTTTTTT
TRBJ2-7	NA	15	TRBD2	TRBV4-1	CASSQTGTRAYEQYF	TGCGCCAGCTCCCAGACCGGGACTAGGGCCTACGAGCAGTACTTC
TRBJ1-6	NA	16	TRBD1	TRBV6-2/TRBV6-3	CASSPDRGEYNSPLHF	TGTGCCAGCAGCCCGGACAGGGGAGAGTATAATTCACCCCTCCACTTT
TRBJ1-1	NA	12	TRBD1	TRBV7-9	CAFGQGNTEAFF	TGTGCCTTCGGACAGGGCAACACTGAAGCTTTCTTT
TRBJ1-2	many	13	NA	TRBV12-3/TRBV12-4	CASSSDGGYGYTF	TGTGCCAGCAGTTCAGACGGGGGATATGGCTACACCTTC
TRBJ1-4	NA	15	TRBD1	TRBV18	CASSPQGAVGEKLFF	TGTGCCAGCTCACCGCAGGGGGCGGTGGGTGAAAAACTGTTTTTT
TRBJ2-3	NA	17	TRBD2	TRBV5-8	CASTPGLAAEGTDTQYF	TGTGCCAGCACACCGGGACTAGCGGCCGAGGGCACAGATACGCAGTATTTT
TRBJ2-1	NA	16	TRBD1	TRBV6-4	CASSPGAGQGGNEQFF	TGTGCCAGCAGCCCAGGGGCGGGACAGGGTGGCAATGAGCAGTTCTTC
TRBJ2-3	once	15	NA	TRBV9	CASSVEMTRSDTQYF	TGTGCCAGCAGCGTAGAGATGACTAGGTCAGATACGCAGTATTTT
TRBJ1-1	NA	14	NA	TRBV9	CASSVAMGPTEAFF	TGTGCCAGCAGCGTAGCGATGGGGCCCACTGAAGCTTTCTTT
TRBJ1-1	few	13	NA	TRBV7-3	CASSSNMNTEAFF	TGTGCCAGCAGTTCTAATATGAACACTGAAGCTTTCTTT
TRBJ2-7	NA	15	TRBD2	TRBV9	CASSVGLAGGNEQYF	TGTGCCAGCAGTGTAGGACTAGCGGGGGGGAACGAGCAGTACTTC
TRBJ2-5	NA	16	TRBD2	TRBV4-3	CASSRGLAGGQETQYF	TGCGCCAGCAGCCGCGGACTAGCGGGGGGGCAAGAGACCCAGTACTTC
TRBJ2-1	NA	18	TRBD2	TRBV2	CASSSGTSGGAMDNEQFF	TGTGCCAGCAGTTCCGGGACTAGCGGGGGGGCCATGGACAATGAGCAGTTCTTC